These 6 T cell receptor beta chains share one sample of origin, sequenced in a study of CD8 T cells in ankylosing spondylitis. Points from the study as a whole: Made up of about eight highly homologous variants, a TCR beta motif appeared characteristic of ankylosing spondylitis blood.

These receptors have no known antigen. Via MiXCR, TCRdb re-called the 5' RACE reads, giving one row per CDR3 protein. The sample has approximately 140,000 distinct CDR3 sequences, roughly a sixth seen once. The specimen was blood, either unsorted or a sorted T cell fraction (not recorded which). These receptors came from a male donor with ankylosing spondylitis.

The chain is built from TRBV7-9 and TRBJ2-3, with 11 bases that match TRBD2. Germline V gives CDR1 SEHNR, CDR2 FQNEAQ (reference sequence). This CDR3 contains 17 residues. The ends lost 2 bases at V and 0 bases at J; junction bases unmatched: 4. The DNA of the CDR3 is TGTGCCAGCAGCTTAAAGACTAGCGGGATAAGCACAGATACGCAGTATTTT. Amino acids: CASSLKTSGISTDTQYF. The full variable domain, in which reference TRBV7-9 and TRBJ2-3 provide the parts outside the CDR3, is DTGVSQNPRHKITKRGQNVTFRCDPISEHNRLYWYRQTLGQGPEFLTYFQNEAQLEKSRLLSDRFSAERPKGSFSTLEIQRTEQGDSAMYLCASSLKTSGISTDTQYFGPGTRLTVL.

This clonotype has a handful of counts. The rearrangement uses TRBV7-9 and TRBJ2-2, with D tentatively TRBD1 (6 bases). Trimming shortened V by 5 bases and J by 5 bases, and 12 bases separated the two germline ends. The CDR3 extends over 14 amino acids. Germline CDR1 and CDR2: SEHNR and FQNEAQ (reference sequence). The CDR3, as DNA: TGTGCCAGCAGCACCGACAGGCAGACCGGGGAGCTGTTTTTT. It is translated as CASSTDRQTGELFF.

This clonotype appeared once. The rearrangement uses TRBV5-5 and TRBJ2-3; maybe TRBD2 (7 bases). This CDR3 is built from 16 residues. Germline V gene sequence: CDR1 SGHKS, CDR2 YYEKEE (reference sequence). The V end lost 1 base, the J end lost 3 bases, and 15 bases lay between the germline ends. The DNA of the CDR3 is TGTGCCAGCAGCTTGTTTCAGGGAGGGACAACAGATACGCAGTATTTT. Protein product: CASSLFQGGTTDTQYF.

This clonotype was picked up many times. The chain links TRBV9 to TRBJ2-7; 10 bases map to TRBD2. CDR3 size: 15 residues. V shed 4 bases, J shed 4 bases, and the junction held 8 bases outside the gene matches. The germline CDR1 and CDR2 sequences are SGDLS and YYNGEE. CDR3 sequence reads: CASSPQREGRYEQYF. The CDR3 DNA sequence: TGTGCCAGCAGCCCCCAGCGGGAGGGCCGTTACGAGCAGTACTTC.

This clonotype has only one observation. The chain carries TRBV6-1 and TRBJ2-1; no clear D. CDR3 size: 10 residues. The V gene's germline CDR1 is MNHNS and CDR2 SASEGT. Trimming removed 6 bases at V and 10 bases at J, with 7 bases between. The CDR3 nucleotides read TGTGCCAGCAGCCGTGTGGAGCAGTTCTTC. Its protein product is CASSRVEQFF.

The chain uses TRBV28 and TRBJ2-7, with unresolved D. Germline assignment: CDR1 MDHEN and CDR2 SYDVKM. Deletions cut 6 bases from V and 9 bases from J, with 12 bases between. The CDR3 spans 11 residues. CDR3 sequence: CASRSSGWQYF. The CDR3 nucleotides are TGTGCCAGCAGGAGCTCTGGGTGGCAGTACTTC.